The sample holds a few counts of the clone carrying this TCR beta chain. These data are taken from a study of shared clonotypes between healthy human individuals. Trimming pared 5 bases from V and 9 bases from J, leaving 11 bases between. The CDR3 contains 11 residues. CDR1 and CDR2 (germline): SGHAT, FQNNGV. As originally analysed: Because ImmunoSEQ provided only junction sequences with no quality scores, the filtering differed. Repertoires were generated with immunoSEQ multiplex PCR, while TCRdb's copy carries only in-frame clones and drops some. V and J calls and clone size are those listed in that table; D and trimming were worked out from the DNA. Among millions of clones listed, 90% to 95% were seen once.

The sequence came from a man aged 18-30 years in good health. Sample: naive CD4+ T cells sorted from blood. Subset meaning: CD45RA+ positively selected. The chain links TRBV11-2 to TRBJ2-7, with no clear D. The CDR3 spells CASSPSEGQYF. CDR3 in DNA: TGTGCCAGCAGCCCCTCGGAAGGGCAGTACTTC.